Shown below are 17 T cell receptor beta chains from a single sample sequenced in a study of shared clonotypes between healthy human individuals. Only in-frame clones appear in the TCRdb table, and some are missing; sequencing was by immunoSEQ multiplex PCR. The table has approximately 1.4 million clones, around 98% seen once. The source material was naive CD4+ T cells sorted from blood. The subset is: CD45RA+ positively selected. The receptors come from a man under 40 in good health.

This CDR3 reads CASGLPSSYNEQFF. The CDR3 nucleotides read TGTGCCAGCGGGTTACCGAGCTCCTACAATGAGCAGTTCTTC. The chain recombines TRBV27 with TRBJ2-1; unclear D gene. The CDR3 has 14 amino acids. Per the germline V gene, CDR1 is MNHEY and CDR2 is SMNVEV (reference sequence). V was clipped by 8 bases and J by 0 bases, with 11 bases between them.

CDR3 region: CASSPNFSRQEQFF. CDR3 coding DNA: TGTGCCAGCTCACCCAATTTTAGCCGTCAGGAGCAGTTCTTC. The chain combines TRBV18 with TRBJ2-1, with D unclear. V was trimmed by 3 bases and J by 10 bases, leaving 16 bases between them. The germline CDR1 and CDR2 sequences are KGHSH and LQKENI. CDR3 length: 14 residues.

The J gene is TRBJ2-1, the V gene TRBV18; 7 nucleotides align to TRBD1. This CDR3 is 14 amino acids long. V shed 6 bases and J 4 bases; nucleotides not matched to a gene: 6. Germline CDR1 and CDR2: KGHSH and LQKENI. CDR3 protein: CASSPGQRYNEQFF. For the CDR3, the DNA is TGTGCCAGCTCGCCGGGACAGCGGTACAATGAGCAGTTCTTC.

The chain joins TRBV5-1 to TRBJ2-3; 8 bases map to TRBD1. Trimming took 6 bases from V and 5 from J; bases not matched to a gene: 8. This CDR3 region has 14 residues. Per the germline V gene, CDR1 is SGHRS and CDR2 is YFSETQ. CDR3 loop: CASNLLDREDTQYF. CDR3 sequence (DNA): TGCGCCAGCAACCTCCTGGACAGGGAAGATACGCAGTATTTT.

The rearrangement links TRBV9 to TRBJ2-3; D is unresolved. Trimming removed 0 bases from V and 6 bases from J, with 8 bases in between. Looked up from germline, CDR1 is SGDLS and CDR2 is YYNGEE. This CDR3 has 13 residues. CDR3 in DNA: TGTGCCAGCAGCGTAGATCCCGGGGATACGCAGTATTTT. Protein product: CASSVDPGDTQYF.

The chain is built from TRBV10-2 and TRBJ1-5, with a tentative D call TRBD1 (6 bases). This CDR3 region has 15 residues. Germline V lookup: CDR1 WSHSY, CDR2 SAAADI. The V end was cut by 4 bases, the J end by 1 base, with 11 bases between. CDR3 coding DNA: TGCGCCAGCAGTGGGGCAGGGGTGAGCAATCAGCCCCAGCATTTT. This translates into CASSGAGVSNQPQHF.

This clone was recorded once. V gene TRBV11-1 combines with J gene TRBJ2-1, with 11 bases matching TRBD2. V gave up 6 bases and J gave up 6 bases; unmatched junction bases: 4. Germline-derived CDR1 and CDR2 are SGHAT and FQDESV (reference sequence). The CDR3 is 14 amino acids. The CDR3 bases are TGTGCCAGCAGTACTAGCGGGGGCTTCAATGAGCAGTTCTTC. Translation gives CASSTSGGFNEQFF.

The chain employs TRBV5-1 and TRBJ2-1; 10 bases align to TRBD1. Losses at the gene ends were 8 bases for V and 4 bases for J; bases not matched to a gene: 18. Germline V CDR1 and CDR2: SGHRS, YFSETQ. This CDR3 has 18 residues. CDR3 region: CASLPGQGSLAGYNEQFF. CDR3 nucleotide sequence: TGCGCCAGTTTACCGGGACAGGGGTCCCTTGCCGGGTACAATGAGCAGTTCTTC.

The V and J genes are TRBV20-1 and TRBJ2-5; D uncertain. The CDR3 has 11 amino acids. Germline lookup yields CDR1 DFQATT and CDR2 SNEGSKA (reference sequence). The V end was cut by 6 bases, the J end by 2 bases, with 7 bases between. CDR3 sequence (DNA): TGCAGTGCCTTCCCACAAGAGACCCAGTACTTC. It codes for CSAFPQETQYF.

This clone was recorded only once. V and J are TRBV5-1 and TRBJ2-2, with TRBD2 identical over 9 bases. CDR1 is SGHRS, CDR2 YFSETQ, per germline. V shed 3 bases, J shed 7 bases, and the junction held 10 bases outside the gene matches. This CDR3 is built from 16 residues. The DNA for the CDR3 is TGCGCCAGCAGCTGGATAGCGGGAGACGTCCGCGGGGAGCTGTTTTTT. Translating it yields CASSWIAGDVRGELFF.

This clone has only one observation. The chain uses TRBV12-5 and TRBJ2-1; tentative D call: TRBD1 (6 bases). Germline V gene data show CDR1 as LGHNT and CDR2 as FRNRAP. The V and J ends lost 4 bases and 9 bases respectively, with 25 bases between them. The CDR3 consists of 17 residues. CDR3 coding DNA: TGTGCTAGTGGTTCCGGGCATGTAGGGACAAACTCGGGTGAGCAGTTCTTC. Its protein product is CASGSGHVGTNSGEQFF.

The rearrangement uses TRBV5-1 and TRBJ2-1; 11 bases are shared with TRBD2. Germline V gene data show CDR1 as SGHRS and CDR2 as YFSETQ. The CDR3 sequence is 19 residues long. Trimming took 4 bases from V and 7 from J; bases not matched to a gene: 19. The CDR3 spells CASSKHRGTSGSGRNEQFF. DNA of the CDR3: TGCGCCAGCAGCAAACACAGGGGGACTAGCGGTTCAGGGAGGAATGAGCAGTTCTTC.

The V call is TRBV10-2, the J call TRBJ2-7, with 13 nucleotides matching TRBD2. Germline trimming cut 2 bases from V and 3 bases from J; bases unmatched to any gene: 13. The CDR3 has 19 residues. Germline V CDR1 and CDR2: WSHSY, SAAADI. CDR3 DNA sequence: TGCGCCAGCAGTGAGATGGGACTAGCGGGACTGAGGGCAAGCTACGAGCAGTACTTC. This translates into CASSEMGLAGLRASYEQYF.

The chain couples TRBV18 to TRBJ1-2, with 7 nucleotides matching TRBD1. The CDR3 runs 16 residues. Per germline, CDR1 KGHSH and CDR2 LQKENI. V was pared by 2 bases and J by 6 bases, with 12 bases of the junction left unmatched. The CDR3 spells CASSPGTVTGWNGYTF. For the CDR3, the DNA is TGTGCCAGCTCACCAGGTACGGTGACAGGGTGGAATGGCTACACCTTC.

This rearrangement joins TRBV21-1 to TRBJ1-4; the tabulated D call, TRBD1, remains unverified against the DNA. TRBV21-1 represents a pseudogene. The CDR3 length is 15 residues. The CDR3 nucleotides read TGTGCCAGCAGCCCCCGACAGGGGCTTAATGAAAAACTGTTTTTT. Its translation is CASSPRQGLNEKLFF.

The CDR3 region has the DNA TGTGCCAGCAGTTCAGAACGGGGTGAAACCGGGGAGCTGTTTTTT. Translated: CASSSERGETGELFF. J is TRBJ2-2 and V is TRBV7-9; TRBD2 might be the D (5 bases). Trimming removed 6 bases at V and 5 bases at J, with 16 bases between. The CDR3 has 15 amino acids. Germline CDR1 SEHNR, CDR2 FQNEAQ (reference sequence).

This chain uses TRBV6-1 with TRBJ1-5; D not resolved. Looked up from germline, CDR1 is MNHNS and CDR2 is SASEGT. This CDR3 is built from 15 residues. The germline V and J ends were trimmed by 8 bases and 2 bases, with 16 bases remaining between them. The CDR3 DNA sequence: TGTGCCAGCGGATCGGGAATAAGTCGCAATCAGCCCCAGCATTTT. Its translation: CASGSGISRNQPQHF.